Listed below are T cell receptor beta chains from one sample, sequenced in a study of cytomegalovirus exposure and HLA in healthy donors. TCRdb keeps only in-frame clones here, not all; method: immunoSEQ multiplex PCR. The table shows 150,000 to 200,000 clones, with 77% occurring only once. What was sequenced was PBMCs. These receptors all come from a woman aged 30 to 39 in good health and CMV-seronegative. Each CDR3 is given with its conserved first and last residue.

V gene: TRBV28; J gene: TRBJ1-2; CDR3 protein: CASSEGQYGYTF
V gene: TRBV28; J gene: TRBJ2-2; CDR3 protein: CASRGGMGTGELFF
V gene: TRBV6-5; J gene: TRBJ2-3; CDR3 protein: CATRAGGPTDTQYF
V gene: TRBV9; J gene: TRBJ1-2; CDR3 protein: CASSPASWGYTF
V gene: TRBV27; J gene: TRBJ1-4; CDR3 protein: CASSGAGTGLEKLFF
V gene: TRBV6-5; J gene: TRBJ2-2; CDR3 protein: CPSSRDTGELFF
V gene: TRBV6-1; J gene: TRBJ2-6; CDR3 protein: CASCGGWTPSGANVLTF
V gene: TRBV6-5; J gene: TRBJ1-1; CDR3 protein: CASSYGRQGAPEAFF
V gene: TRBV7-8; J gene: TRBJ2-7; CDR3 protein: CASSFSPYEQYF
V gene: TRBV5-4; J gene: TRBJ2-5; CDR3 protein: CASSPGQGEKETQYF
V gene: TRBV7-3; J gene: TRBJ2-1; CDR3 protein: CASSFDIGLEGSLDEQFF
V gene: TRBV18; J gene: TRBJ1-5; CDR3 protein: CASSHASGTGPSNQPQHF
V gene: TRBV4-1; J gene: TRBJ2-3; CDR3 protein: CASSLGLVGTDTQYF
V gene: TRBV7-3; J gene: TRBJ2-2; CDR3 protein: CASSPGQSYTGELFF
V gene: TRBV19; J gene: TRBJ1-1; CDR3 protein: CASSVGVDTEAFF
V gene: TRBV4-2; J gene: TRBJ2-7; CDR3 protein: CASSQAVGPVGYEQYF
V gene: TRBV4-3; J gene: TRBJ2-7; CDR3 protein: CASSQAGIYEQYF
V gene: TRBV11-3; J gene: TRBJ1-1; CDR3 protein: CASSLESKRGDTEAFF
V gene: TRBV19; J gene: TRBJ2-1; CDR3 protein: CASSMGLAIEGPYNEQFF
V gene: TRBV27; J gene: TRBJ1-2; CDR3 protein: CASSLGGLNYGYTF
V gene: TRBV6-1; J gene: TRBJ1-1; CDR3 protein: CAVQFPGDTEAFF
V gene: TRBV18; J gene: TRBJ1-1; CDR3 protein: CASSPLGGMNTEAFF
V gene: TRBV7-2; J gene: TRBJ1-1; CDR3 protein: CASSFWPGGRNTEAFF
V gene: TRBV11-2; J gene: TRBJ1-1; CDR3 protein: CASSLWDRAGNTEAFF
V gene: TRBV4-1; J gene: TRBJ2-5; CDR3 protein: CASSQDGRGRGETQYF
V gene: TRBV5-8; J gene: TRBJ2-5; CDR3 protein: CASSPIRGQETQYF
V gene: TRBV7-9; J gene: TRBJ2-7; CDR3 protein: CSSSFPGDNYEQYF
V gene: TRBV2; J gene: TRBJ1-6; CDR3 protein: CATHWRSNNSPLHF
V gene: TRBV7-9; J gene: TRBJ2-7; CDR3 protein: CASSLRQGIGEQYF
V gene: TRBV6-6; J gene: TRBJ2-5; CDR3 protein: CASSYRDRWETQYF
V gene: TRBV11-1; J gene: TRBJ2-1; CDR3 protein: CASSRPGGPGYNEQFF
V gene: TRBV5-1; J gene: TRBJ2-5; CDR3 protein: CASSLDGRAGETQYF
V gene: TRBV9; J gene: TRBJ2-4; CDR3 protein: CASSVFDSGALQYF
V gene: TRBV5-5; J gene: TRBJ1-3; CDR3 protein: CASSPGTVGNTIYF
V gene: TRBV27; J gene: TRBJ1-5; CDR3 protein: CASSSTGRYQPQHF
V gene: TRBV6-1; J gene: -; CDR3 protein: CASIPGLAGTYEQYF
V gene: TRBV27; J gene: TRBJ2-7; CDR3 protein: CASSLRQGNYEQYF
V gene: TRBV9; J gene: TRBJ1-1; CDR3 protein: CASSIQDRNTEAFF
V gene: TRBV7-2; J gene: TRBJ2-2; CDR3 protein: CASSLLAGHNTGELFF
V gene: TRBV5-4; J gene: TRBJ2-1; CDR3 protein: CASSSQGIEQFF
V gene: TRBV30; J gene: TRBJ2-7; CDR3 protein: CAWSVRFRGASSYEQYF
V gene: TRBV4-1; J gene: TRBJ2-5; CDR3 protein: CASSQDGRGGLRETQYF
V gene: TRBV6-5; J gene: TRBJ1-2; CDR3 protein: CASSYLQGGNYGYTF
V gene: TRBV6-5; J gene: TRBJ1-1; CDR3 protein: CASSTRRPSSAFF
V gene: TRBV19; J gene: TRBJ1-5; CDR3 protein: CASSIDSGTGGRNQPQHF
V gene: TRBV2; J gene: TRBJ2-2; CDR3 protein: CASRTGLANTGELFF
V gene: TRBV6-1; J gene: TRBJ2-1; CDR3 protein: CASTGGRYEQFF
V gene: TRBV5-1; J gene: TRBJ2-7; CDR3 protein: CASKGTGSTSSYEQYF
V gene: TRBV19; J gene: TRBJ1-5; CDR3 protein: CASSPTGFGQPQHF
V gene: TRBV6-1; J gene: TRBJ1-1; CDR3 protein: CASRNRGSNTEAFF
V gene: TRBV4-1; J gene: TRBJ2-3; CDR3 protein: CASSQGRRGTGTDTQYF
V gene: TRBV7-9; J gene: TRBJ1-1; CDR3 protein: CSSSPFGGPEAFF
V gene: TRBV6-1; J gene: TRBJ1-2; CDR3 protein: CASSEAIGVGYGYTF
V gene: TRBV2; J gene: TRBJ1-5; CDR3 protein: CASRDMAGSNQPQHF
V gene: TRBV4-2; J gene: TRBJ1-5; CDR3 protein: CASSPNLGANAQHF
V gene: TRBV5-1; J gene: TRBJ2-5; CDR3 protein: CASSLASGRGQTQYF
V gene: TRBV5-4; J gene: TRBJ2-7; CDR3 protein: CASSSRGPYEQYF
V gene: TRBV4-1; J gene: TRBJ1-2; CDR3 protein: CASSQLFTGDSAYGYTF
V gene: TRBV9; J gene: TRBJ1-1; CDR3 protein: CASSATGNTEAFF